This T cell receptor beta chain was found in a study of blood T cell repertoires in COVID-19. This CDR3 comprises 16 residues. The germline V gene encodes CDR1 GTSNPN and CDR2 SVGIG (reference sequence). V lost 4 bases, J lost 0 bases, and 13 bases lay in between. The repertoire was sequenced with immunoSEQ multiplex PCR; TCRdb's copy has only in-frame clones and lacks some. The sample has 90,000 to 100,000 clones, 90% seen once. This clone has only one observation. Material: peripheral blood. This rearrangement joins TRBV30 to TRBJ1-6; D perhaps matches TRBD1 (6 bases). The clonotype was recovered from a man between 45 and 60 years old with acute or convalescent COVID-19. The CDR3 sequence: CAWKDSPSSYNSPLHF. CDR3 in DNA: TGTGCCTGGAAGGACAGTCCAAGCTCCTATAATTCACCCCTCCACTTT.